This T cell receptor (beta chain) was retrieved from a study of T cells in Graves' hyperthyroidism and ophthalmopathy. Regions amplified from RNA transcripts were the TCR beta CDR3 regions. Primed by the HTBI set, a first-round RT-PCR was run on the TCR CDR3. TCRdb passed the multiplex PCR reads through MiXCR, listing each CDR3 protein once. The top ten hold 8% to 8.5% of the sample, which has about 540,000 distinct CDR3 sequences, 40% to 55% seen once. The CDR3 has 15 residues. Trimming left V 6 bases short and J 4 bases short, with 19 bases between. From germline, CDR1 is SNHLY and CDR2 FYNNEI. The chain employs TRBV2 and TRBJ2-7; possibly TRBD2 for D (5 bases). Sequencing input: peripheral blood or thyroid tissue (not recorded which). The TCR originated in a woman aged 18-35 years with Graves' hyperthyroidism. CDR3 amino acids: CASSSGREPSYEQYF. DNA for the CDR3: TGTGCCAGCAGCTCGGGCCGGGAACCTTCTTACGAGCAGTACTTC.